This T cell receptor (beta chain) came from a study of blood T cells in healthy people across ages. Study-wide points: Naive T cell percentage strongly correlated with TCR beta diversity.

The table lists this clonotype with a count of one. Antigen unknown. A sample-barcoded 5' primer and a J-beta primer mix were used in a second PCR of roughly 7 to 11 cycles. With 12 random nucleotides, a template-switch adaptor tagged each individual cDNA molecule. MiXCR, run by TCRdb on the 5' RACE reads, gives a single entry per CDR3 protein. Of roughly 720,000 distinct CDR3 sequences in the sample, roughly 53% were seen once. Trimming removed 8 bases at V and 1 base at J, with 14 bases between. The V gene's germline CDR1 is MNHEY and CDR2 SVGAGI. The CDR3 contains 14 residues. Each donor gave 9 to 10 milliliters of peripheral blood. The study isolated at least 6.5 million PBMCs from each sample.

Source material: blood. The clonotype comes from a man older than 75 in good health. The chain joins TRBV6-5 to TRBJ1-2; D uncertain. The CDR3 here is CASRPDTNNYGYTF. In nucleotides, the CDR3 is TGTGCCAGCCGACCCGACACCAATAACTATGGCTACACCTTC.